What follows are 2 T cell receptor beta chains derived from one specimen sequenced in a study of blood T cells in healthy people across ages. Sample-barcoded 5' priming and a J-beta primer mix drove a second PCR of roughly 6 to 12 cycles. MiXCR, run by TCRdb on the 5' RACE reads, gives a single entry per CDR3 protein. The sample has hundreds of thousands of distinct CDR3 sequences, 46% seen once. Sequencing was done on a sample of blood. The origin of the receptors is a man older than 75 in good health.

The chain combines TRBV15 with TRBJ2-1; D tentatively fits TRBD1 or TRBD2 (6 bases each). Germline lookup yields CDR1 LNHNV and CDR2 YYDKDF (reference sequence). This CDR3 spans 17 amino acids. The V and J ends lost 0 bases and 0 bases respectively, with 12 bases between them. The DNA of the CDR3 is TGTGCCACCAGCAGAGATAGGGGGGCCTACTCCTACAATGAGCAGTTCTTC. Translation gives CATSRDRGAYSYNEQFF.

The chain employs TRBV18 and TRBJ2-6, with D maybe TRBD1 (5 bases). The V gene lost 3 bases and the J gene lost 0 bases, with 9 bases spanning the gap. CDR3 length equals 16 residues. Germline V gene lookup returns CDR1 KGHSH and CDR2 LQKENI. The CDR3 spells CASSPLQDSGANVLTF. The CDR3 bases are TGTGCCAGCTCACCGCTACAGGACTCTGGGGCCAACGTCCTGACTTTC.